The 25 T cell receptor beta chains below come from one sample, sequenced in a study of PD-1 blockade in classical Hodgkin lymphoma. Repertoires were generated with immunoSEQ multiplex PCR, while TCRdb's copy carries only in-frame clones and drops some. The sample includes 35,000 to 45,000 clones, around 71% seen only once; the top ten take 3%. All patients relapsed after autologous stem cell transplantation, and brentuximab vedotin exposure varied. The sample here was peripheral blood mononuclear cells (PBMCs), taken at baseline. The source is a human donor with classical Hodgkin lymphoma.

The V gene is TRBV5-4, the J gene TRBJ1-1; no firm D call. Trimming removed 2 bases at V and 1 base at J, with 6 bases between. The CDR3 has 13 residues. The germline CDR1 and CDR2 sequences are SGHNT and YYREEE (reference sequence). The DNA for the CDR3 is TGTGCCAGCAGCTTAGGATCGAACACTGAAGCTTTCTTT. The encoded protein is CASSLGSNTEAFF.

V gene TRBV6-1 combines with J gene TRBJ2-5; D ambiguous. V was pared by 3 bases and J by 10 bases, with 12 bases between. From germline, CDR1 is MNHNS and CDR2 SASEGT. This CDR3 is 12 amino acids long. The CDR3 bases are TGTGCCAGCAGTGAGCCGGTTAGGGACCAGTACTTC. Amino acid sequence: CASSEPVRDQYF.

This chain links TRBV7-2 with TRBJ2-7, with a weak D call TRBD2 (6 bases). Germline V gene sequence: CDR1 SGHTA, CDR2 FQGNSA. This CDR3 is 14 amino acids long. Trimming pared 5 bases from V and 0 bases from J, leaving 11 bases between. This CDR3 is CASSPDYFSYEQYF. CDR3 bases: TGTGCCAGCAGCCCGGACTACTTCTCCTACGAGCAGTACTTC.

The chain couples TRBV18 to TRBJ1-4; D is uncertain. The V gene's germline CDR1 is KGHSH and CDR2 LQKENI. Deletions cut 2 bases from V and 8 bases from J, with 9 bases between. There are 13 residues in the CDR3. The CDR3 loop is CASSPGPGEKLFF. CDR3 in DNA: TGTGCCAGCTCACCAGGCCCGGGGGAAAAACTGTTTTTT. Using reference TRBV18 and TRBJ1-4 for the parts outside the CDR3, the full variable domain is NAGVMQNPRHLVRRRGQEARLRCSPMKGHSHVYWYRQLPEEGLKFMVYLQKENIIDESGMPKERFSAEFPKEGPSILRIQQVVRGDSAAYFCASSPGPGEKLFFGSGTQLSVL.

The chain is built from TRBV27 and TRBJ1-2; the D gene is possibly TRBD1 (5 bases). Trimming took 2 bases from V and 4 from J, leaving 11 bases between them. Germline V gene lookup returns CDR1 MNHEY and CDR2 SMNVEV (reference sequence). The CDR3 is 14 residues long. The DNA for the CDR3 is TGTGCCAGCAGTTTAGCAACAGGAGCCTATGGCTACACCTTC. Protein product: CASSLATGAYGYTF.

This chain joins TRBV18 and TRBJ2-7; tentative D call: TRBD2 (6 bases). V was shortened by 5 bases and J by 3 bases, with 14 bases between the two germline ends. CDR3 length equals 14 residues. Germline V gene sequence: CDR1 KGHSH, CDR2 LQKENI. The CDR3 protein is CASSTAQGGYEQYF. The CDR3 DNA reads TGTGCCAGCTCAACCGCGCAGGGAGGCTACGAGCAGTACTTC.

This clone was seen a single time. The J gene is TRBJ1-6, the V gene TRBV6-6, with 8 bases identical to TRBD1. Germline V gene data show CDR1 as MNHNY and CDR2 as SVGAGI (reference sequence). The CDR3 has 15 amino acids. J gave up 8 bases and V 6 bases, and 9 bases lay outside the gene matches. In nucleotides, the CDR3 is TGTGCCAGCAGGAGTTACAGGGGGATGGATTCACCCCTCCACTTT. Translation: CASRSYRGMDSPLHF.

This clone was seen a single time. The chain carries TRBV4-3 and TRBJ2-1, with D possibly being TRBD1 (5 bases). Germline CDR1 is LGHNA and CDR2 is YSLEER. The CDR3 is made up of 15 amino acids. V gave up 0 bases and J gave up 4 bases, with 10 bases separating them. In nucleotides, the CDR3 is TGCGCCAGCAGCCAAGACCGGGCAGGGTACAATGAGCAGTTCTTC. Translating gives CASSQDRAGYNEQFF.

The chain links TRBV28 to TRBJ2-1, with D possibly being TRBD1 or TRBD2 (5 bases each). The V gene's germline CDR1 is MDHEN and CDR2 SYDVKM. The CDR3 has 16 residues. V gave up 5 bases and J gave up 6 bases, with 20 bases separating them. CDR3 protein: CASSASGDPTRNEQFF. The CDR3 coding sequence is TGTGCCAGCAGTGCTAGTGGGGACCCCACCCGCAATGAGCAGTTCTTC.

This clone was observed a handful of times. The chain links TRBV6-5 to TRBJ2-1; 8 bases match TRBD2. Germline CDR1 reads MNHEY; CDR2 reads SVGAGI. Unmatched junction bases numbered 4, after V lost 4 bases and J lost 8 bases. This CDR3 is built from 13 residues. The CDR3 region is CASSSTGGHEQFF. In nucleotides, the CDR3 is TGTGCCAGCAGTTCGACGGGGGGGCATGAGCAGTTCTTC.

V usage is TRBV27 and J usage is TRBJ2-7; D gene unclear. Germline assignment: CDR1 MNHEY and CDR2 SMNVEV (reference sequence). This CDR3 contains 14 residues. V lost 9 bases, J lost 3 bases, and 18 bases lay in between. The CDR3 DNA sequence: TGTGCCAGTTCACTTACCGGCGTGAACTACGAGCAGTACTTC. Translation: CASSLTGVNYEQYF.

The rearrangement links TRBV28 to TRBJ2-2, with 8 positions matching TRBD1. The V and J ends lost 6 bases and 6 bases, in that order; junction bases with no gene match: 9. Germline values: CDR1 MDHEN, CDR2 SYDVKM. CDR3 size: 15 residues. CDR3 protein: CASRLGQGRAGELFF. The DNA of the CDR3 is TGTGCCAGCAGACTTGGACAGGGAAGAGCCGGGGAGCTGTTTTTT. The entire variable domain, with the rest obtained from reference TRBV28 and TRBJ2-2, is as follows: DVKVTQSSRYLVKRTGEKVFLECVQDMDHENMFWYRQDPGLGLRLIYFSYDVKMKEKGDIPEGYSVSREKKERFSLILESASTNQTSMYLCASRLGQGRAGELFFGEGSRLTVL.

This chain uses TRBV6-1 with TRBJ1-2; weak D call: TRBD1 (5 bases). Germline lookup yields CDR1 MNHNS and CDR2 SASEGT. The V and J ends lost 2 bases and 5 bases respectively, with 15 bases between them. This CDR3 contains 15 residues. The CDR3 loop reads CASSERMGTGYGYTF. CDR3 nucleotide sequence: TGTGCCAGCAGTGAAAGGATGGGGACGGGGTATGGCTACACCTTC.

The V gene is TRBV4-3, the J gene TRBJ2-3, with 14 bases that match TRBD2. Trimming cost V 0 bases and J 8 bases; bases outside gene matches: 7. CDR1 and CDR2 (germline): LGHNA, YSLEER. The CDR3 consists of 17 residues. This CDR3 reads CASSQDRLAGGGGTQYF. As DNA, the CDR3 is TGCGCCAGCAGCCAAGATCGACTAGCGGGGGGGGGCGGTACGCAGTATTTT.

This clone was seen a few times. The chain recombines TRBV5-6 with TRBJ2-2; the D gene is possibly TRBD2 (6 bases). Trimming removed 0 bases from V and 8 bases from J, with 8 bases in between. This CDR3 has 13 amino acids. Per germline, CDR1 SGHDT and CDR2 YYEEEE. This CDR3 is CASSLAGGGELFF. The CDR3 DNA is TGTGCCAGCAGCTTGGCTGGAGGGGGGGAGCTGTTTTTT.

This chain uses TRBV6-4 with TRBJ1-5; D is uncertain. CDR1 is MRHNA and CDR2 is SNTAGT in the germline V gene. This CDR3 spans 13 amino acids. With 6 bases removed from V and 6 bases from J, the gap between germline ends came to 12 bases. The CDR3: CASSLGSGQPQHF. In DNA form, the CDR3 reads TGTGCCAGCAGCCTAGGAAGCGGTCAGCCCCAGCATTTT.

This chain joins TRBV28 and TRBJ1-5; D is possibly TRBD1 (5 bases). The CDR3 extends over 18 amino acids. Germline loops: CDR1 MDHEN, CDR2 SYDVKM. Trimming left V 4 bases short and J 0 bases short, with 19 bases between. The CDR3 sequence: CASSSLRDSLYSNQPQHF. CDR3 sequence (DNA): TGTGCCAGCAGTTCCCTTCGAGACAGCCTATATAGCAATCAGCCCCAGCATTTT.

This clone qualifies as medium-sized. V usage is TRBV27 and J usage is TRBJ2-2; tentatively, D is TRBD2 (6 bases). This CDR3 comprises 15 residues. Trimming shortened V by 6 bases and J by 4 bases, and 15 bases separated the two germline ends. Germline V CDR1 and CDR2: MNHEY, SMNVEV (reference sequence). This CDR3 is CASSRAGRFTGELFF. CDR3 DNA: TGTGCCAGCAGCCGTGCGGGACGCTTCACCGGGGAGCTGTTTTTT.

The chain couples TRBV7-6 to TRBJ2-6; D gene ambiguous. V lost 1 base and J 1 base, leaving 5 bases between the germline ends. The V gene's germline CDR1 is SGHVS and CDR2 FNYEAQ. The CDR3 runs 15 residues. CDR3 amino acids: CASSLEPSGANVLTF. The CDR3 region has the DNA TGTGCCAGCAGCTTAGAGCCGTCTGGGGCCAACGTCCTGACTTTC.

This rearrangement joins TRBV29-1 to TRBJ1-1, with TRBD1 identical over 8 bases. CDR1 SQVTM and CDR2 ANQGSEA come from the germline V gene. The CDR3 consists of 12 residues. With 6 bases clipped from V and 5 bases from J, the junction kept 5 bases outside the gene matches. For the CDR3, the DNA is TGCAGCGTATGGACAGGGTGGACTGAAGCTTTCTTT. This codes for CSVWTGWTEAFF.

This clone came up a few times. The V and J genes are TRBV27 and TRBJ2-7; either TRBD1 or TRBD2 may fit D (5 bases each). Germline V lookup: CDR1 MNHEY, CDR2 SMNVEV (reference sequence). The CDR3 has 13 residues. V was cut by 10 bases and J by 0 bases, with 13 bases left in between. CDR3 in amino acids: CATRDGVSYEQYF. The CDR3 DNA follows: TGTGCCACCAGGGACGGGGTCTCCTACGAGCAGTACTTC.

This chain joins TRBV21-1 and TRBJ1-4; no DNA check was done on the table's D call, TRBD1. TRBV21-1 is given as a pseudogene. The CDR3 is 15 residues long. This CDR3 reads CASSKEGWQGEKLFF. The CDR3 DNA reads TGTGCCAGCAGCAAAGAAGGTTGGCAGGGAGAAAAACTGTTTTTT.

This chain links TRBV18 with TRBJ2-5; TRBD1 matches at 9 bases. This CDR3 has 15 residues. The V gene's germline CDR1 is KGHSH and CDR2 LQKENI. J was trimmed by 1 base and V by 3 bases; bases with no gene match: 3. The CDR3 nucleotides read TGTGCCAGCTCACCGGGACAGGGAAGCCAAGAGACCCAGTACTTC. It translates to CASSPGQGSQETQYF.

This chain links TRBV13 with TRBJ2-6; the match to TRBD1 covers 9 bases. CDR1 is PRHDT and CDR2 is FYEKMQ in the germline V gene (reference sequence). The V and J ends lost 4 bases and 3 bases, in that order; junction bases with no gene match: 7. The CDR3 has 17 amino acids. The CDR3 protein is CASSSRDRDYGANVLTF. CDR3 DNA sequence: TGTGCCAGCAGCTCTCGGGACAGGGATTATGGGGCCAACGTCCTGACTTTC.

The V and J genes are TRBV10-2 and TRBJ2-7; D is perhaps TRBD1 or TRBD2 (5 bases each). The germline gives CDR1 WSHSY, CDR2 SAAADI. Trimming cost V 8 bases and J 5 bases, with 22 bases left between them. The CDR3 is 15 residues long. CDR3 nucleotide sequence: TGCGCCAGCGGGGGAAAACCGGGCCAACCTAACGAGCAGTACTTC. It codes for CASGGKPGQPNEQYF.